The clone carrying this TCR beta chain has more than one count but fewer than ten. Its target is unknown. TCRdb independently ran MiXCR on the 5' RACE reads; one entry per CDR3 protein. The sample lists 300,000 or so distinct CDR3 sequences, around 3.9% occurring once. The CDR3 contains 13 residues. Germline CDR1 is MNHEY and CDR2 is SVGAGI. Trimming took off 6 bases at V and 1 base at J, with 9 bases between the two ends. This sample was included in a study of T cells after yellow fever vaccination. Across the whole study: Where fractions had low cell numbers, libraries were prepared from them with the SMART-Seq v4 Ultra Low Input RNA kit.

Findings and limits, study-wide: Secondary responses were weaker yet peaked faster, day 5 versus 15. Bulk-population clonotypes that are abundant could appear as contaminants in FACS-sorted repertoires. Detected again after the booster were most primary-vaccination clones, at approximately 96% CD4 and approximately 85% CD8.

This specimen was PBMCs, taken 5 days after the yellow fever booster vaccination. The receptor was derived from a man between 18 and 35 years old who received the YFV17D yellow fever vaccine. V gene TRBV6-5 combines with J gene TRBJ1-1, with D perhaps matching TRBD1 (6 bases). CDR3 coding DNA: TGTGCCAGCAGAAGGACAGAGAACACTGAAGCTTTCTTT. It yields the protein CASRRTENTEAFF.